The present T cell receptor beta chain was sequenced within a study of cytomegalovirus exposure and HLA in healthy donors. With respect to this clone: The antigen is undetermined.

The CDR3 extends over 13 amino acids. With V trimmed by 2 bases and J by 7 bases, 1 base remained unmatched. Germline V gene lookup returns CDR1 SGHRS and CDR2 YFSETQ. General study findings and limits: TCR beta sequences numbering more than 15,000 were associated with HLA alleles at 0.05 false discovery rate in a later analysis.

With 60 Vbeta and 13 Jbeta primers, the PCR was carried out. Clones were sequenced by immunoSEQ multiplex PCR, and TCRdb holds only the in-frame ones, with some missing. In the table there are fewer than 250,000 clones, around 80% of which are singletons. This sequence was found in a girl under 10 years old in good health and CMV-seronegative. V is TRBV5-1 and J is TRBJ2-2, with 8 bases fitting TRBD1. Sequencing was performed on PBMCs. In DNA, the CDR3 is TGCGCCAGCAGCTTCACAGGGGGCGGGGAGCTGTTTTTT. This encodes CASSFTGGGELFF. The whole variable domain, filled in from reference TRBV5-1 and TRBJ2-2, reads KAGVTQTPRYLIKTRGQQVTLSCSPISGHRSVSWYQQTPGQGLQFLFEYFSETQRNKGNFPGRFSGRQFSNSRSEMNVSTLELGDSALYLCASSFTGGGELFFGEGSRLTVL.